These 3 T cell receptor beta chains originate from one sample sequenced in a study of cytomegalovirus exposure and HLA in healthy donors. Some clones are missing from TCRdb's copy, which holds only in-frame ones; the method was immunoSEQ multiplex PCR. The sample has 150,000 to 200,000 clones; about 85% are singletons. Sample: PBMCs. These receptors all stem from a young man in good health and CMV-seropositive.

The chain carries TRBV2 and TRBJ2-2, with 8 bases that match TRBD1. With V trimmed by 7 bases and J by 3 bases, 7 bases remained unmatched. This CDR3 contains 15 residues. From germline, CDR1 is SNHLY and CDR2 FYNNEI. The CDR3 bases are TGTGCCAGCACCCCCGACAGGGGCTACACCGGGGAGCTGTTTTTT. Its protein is CASTPDRGYTGELFF.

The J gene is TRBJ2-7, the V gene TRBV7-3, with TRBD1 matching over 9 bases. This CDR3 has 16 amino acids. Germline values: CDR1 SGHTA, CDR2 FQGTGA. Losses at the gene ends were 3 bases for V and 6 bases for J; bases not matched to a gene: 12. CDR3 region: CASSLLGPGQGSEQYF. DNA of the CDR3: TGTGCCAGCAGCTTGCTCGGACCGGGACAGGGCTCCGAGCAGTACTTC.

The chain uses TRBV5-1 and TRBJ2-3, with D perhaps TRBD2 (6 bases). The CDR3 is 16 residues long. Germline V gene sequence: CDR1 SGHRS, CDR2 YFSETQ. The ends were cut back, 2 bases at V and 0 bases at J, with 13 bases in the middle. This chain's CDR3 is CASSLPRLESTDTQYF. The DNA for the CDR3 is TGCGCCAGCAGCTTACCAAGACTAGAAAGCACAGATACGCAGTATTTT.